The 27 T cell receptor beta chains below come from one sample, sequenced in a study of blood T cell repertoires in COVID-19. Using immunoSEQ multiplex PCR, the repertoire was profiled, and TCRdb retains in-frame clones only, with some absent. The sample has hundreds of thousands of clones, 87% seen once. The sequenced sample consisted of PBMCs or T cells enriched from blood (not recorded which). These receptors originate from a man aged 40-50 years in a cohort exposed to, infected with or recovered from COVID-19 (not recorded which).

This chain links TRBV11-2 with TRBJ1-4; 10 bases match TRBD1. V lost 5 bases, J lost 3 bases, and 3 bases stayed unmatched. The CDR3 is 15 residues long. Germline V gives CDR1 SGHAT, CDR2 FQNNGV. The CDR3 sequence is CASSTGQGANEKLFF. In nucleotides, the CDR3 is TGTGCCAGCAGCACCGGACAGGGGGCTAATGAAAAACTGTTTTTT.

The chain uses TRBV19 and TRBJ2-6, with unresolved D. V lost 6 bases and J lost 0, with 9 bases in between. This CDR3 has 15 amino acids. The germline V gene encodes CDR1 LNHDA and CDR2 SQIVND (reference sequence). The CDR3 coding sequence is TGTGCCAGTAGGGTAACTCGCTCTGGGGCCAACGTCCTGACTTTC. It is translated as CASRVTRSGANVLTF.

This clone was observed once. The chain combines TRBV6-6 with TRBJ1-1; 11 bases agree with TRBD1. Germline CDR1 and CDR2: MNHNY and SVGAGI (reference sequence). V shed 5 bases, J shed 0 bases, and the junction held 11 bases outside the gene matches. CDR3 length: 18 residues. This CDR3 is CASSLAGTGGNLNTEAFF. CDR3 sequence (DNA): TGTGCCAGCAGTCTAGCCGGGACAGGGGGAAATTTGAACACTGAAGCTTTCTTT.

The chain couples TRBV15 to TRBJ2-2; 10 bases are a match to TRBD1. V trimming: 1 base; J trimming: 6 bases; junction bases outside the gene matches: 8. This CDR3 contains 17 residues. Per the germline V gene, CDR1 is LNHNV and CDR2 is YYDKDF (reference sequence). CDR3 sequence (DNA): TGTGCCACCAGCAGAGGGTGGAGACAGGGGGCGGCCGGGGAGCTGTTTTTT. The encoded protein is CATSRGWRQGAAGELFF.

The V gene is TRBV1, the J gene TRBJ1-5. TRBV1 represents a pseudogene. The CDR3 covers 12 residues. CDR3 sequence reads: CTSSQIDQPQHF. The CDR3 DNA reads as TGCACCAGCAGCCAAATCGATCAGCCCCAGCATTTT.

The CDR3 spells CASSSRTSGSINEQFF. The CDR3 DNA is TGTGCCAGCAGCTCCCGGACTAGCGGGAGTATTAATGAGCAGTTCTTC. This chain connects TRBV7-6 to TRBJ2-1, with 13 bases lining up with TRBD2. CDR1 is SGHVS and CDR2 is FNYEAQ in the germline V gene. Losses at the gene ends were 4 bases for V and 7 bases for J; bases not matched to a gene: 7. The CDR3 is made up of 16 amino acids.

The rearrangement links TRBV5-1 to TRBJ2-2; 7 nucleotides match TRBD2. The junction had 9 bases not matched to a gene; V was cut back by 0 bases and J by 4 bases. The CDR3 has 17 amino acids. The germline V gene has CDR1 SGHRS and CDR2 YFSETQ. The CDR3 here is CASSLAPSGYITGELFF. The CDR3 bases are TGCGCCAGCAGCTTGGCCCCTAGCGGTTATATCACCGGGGAGCTGTTTTTT.

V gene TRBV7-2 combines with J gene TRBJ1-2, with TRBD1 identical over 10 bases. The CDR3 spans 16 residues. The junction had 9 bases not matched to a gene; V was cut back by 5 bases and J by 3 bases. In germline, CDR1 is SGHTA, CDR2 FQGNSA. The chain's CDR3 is CASSPDRGLRDYGYTF. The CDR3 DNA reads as TGTGCCAGCAGCCCAGACAGGGGGCTGCGGGACTATGGCTACACCTTC.

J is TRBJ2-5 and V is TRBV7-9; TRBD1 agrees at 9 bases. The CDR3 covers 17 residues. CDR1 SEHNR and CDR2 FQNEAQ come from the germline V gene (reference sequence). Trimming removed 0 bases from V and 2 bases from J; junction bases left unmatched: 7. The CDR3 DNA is TGTGCCAGCAGCTTAGCGACAGGGGGAGCTCGGCAAGAGACCCAGTACTTC. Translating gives CASSLATGGARQETQYF.

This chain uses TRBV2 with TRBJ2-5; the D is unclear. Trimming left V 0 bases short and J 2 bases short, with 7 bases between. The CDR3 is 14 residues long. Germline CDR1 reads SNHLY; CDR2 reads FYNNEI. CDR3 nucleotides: TGTGCCAGCAGTGAAGCGGTGCAGCAAGAGACCCAGTACTTC. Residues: CASSEAVQQETQYF.

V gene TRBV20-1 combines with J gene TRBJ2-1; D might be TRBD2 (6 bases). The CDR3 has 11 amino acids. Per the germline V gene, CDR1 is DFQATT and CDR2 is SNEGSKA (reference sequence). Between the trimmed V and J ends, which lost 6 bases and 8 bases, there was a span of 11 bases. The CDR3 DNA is TGCAGTGCGCGGGAAGGCTATGAGCAGTTCTTC. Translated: CSAREGYEQFF.

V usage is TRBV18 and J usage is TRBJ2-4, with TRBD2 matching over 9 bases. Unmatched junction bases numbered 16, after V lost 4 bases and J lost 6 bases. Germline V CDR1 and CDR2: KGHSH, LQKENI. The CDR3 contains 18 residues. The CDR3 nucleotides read TGTGCCAGCTCACGTGGACCCTATTTAGCGGGAGTGGGAAACATTCAGTACTTC. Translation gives CASSRGPYLAGVGNIQYF.

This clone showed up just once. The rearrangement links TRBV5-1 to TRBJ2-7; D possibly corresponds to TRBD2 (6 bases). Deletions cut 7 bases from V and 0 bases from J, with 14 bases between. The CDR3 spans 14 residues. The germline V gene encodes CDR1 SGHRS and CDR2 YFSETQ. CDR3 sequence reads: CASRPRGGSYEQYF. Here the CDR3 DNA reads TGCGCCAGCCGACCCCGGGGAGGCTCCTACGAGCAGTACTTC.

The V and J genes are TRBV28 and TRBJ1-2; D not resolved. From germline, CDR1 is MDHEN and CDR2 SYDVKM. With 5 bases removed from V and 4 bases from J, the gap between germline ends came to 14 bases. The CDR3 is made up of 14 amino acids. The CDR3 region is CASSPETRIYGYTF. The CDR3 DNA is TGTGCCAGCAGTCCCGAGACGCGGATCTATGGCTACACCTTC.

The CDR3, as DNA: TGTGCCAGCAGCCCTTCTAGTTTCCAAGAGACCCAGTACTTC. Its protein product is CASSPSSFQETQYF. This rearrangement joins TRBV5-4 to TRBJ2-5; D gene unclear. Germline loops: CDR1 SGHNT, CDR2 YYREEE (reference sequence). Between the trimmed V and J ends, which lost 4 bases and 1 base, there was a span of 11 bases. The CDR3 has 14 residues.

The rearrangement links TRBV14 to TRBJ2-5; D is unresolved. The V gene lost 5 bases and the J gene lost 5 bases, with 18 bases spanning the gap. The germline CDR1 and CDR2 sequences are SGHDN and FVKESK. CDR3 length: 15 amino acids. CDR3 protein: CASSSQTSWRETQYF. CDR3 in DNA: TGTGCCAGCAGCTCCCAGACGTCCTGGCGGGAGACCCAGTACTTC.

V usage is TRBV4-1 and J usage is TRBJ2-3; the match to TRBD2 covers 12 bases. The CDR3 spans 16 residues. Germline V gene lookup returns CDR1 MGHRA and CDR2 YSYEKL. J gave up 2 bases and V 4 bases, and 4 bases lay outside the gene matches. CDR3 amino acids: CASSRGTSGYTDTQYF. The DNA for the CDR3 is TGCGCCAGCAGCCGAGGGACTAGCGGGTACACAGATACGCAGTATTTT.

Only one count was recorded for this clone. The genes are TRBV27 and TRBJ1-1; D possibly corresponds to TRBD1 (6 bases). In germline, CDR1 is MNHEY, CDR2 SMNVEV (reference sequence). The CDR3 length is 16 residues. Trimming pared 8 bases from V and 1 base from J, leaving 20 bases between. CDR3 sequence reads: CASRLTPGHQNTEAFF. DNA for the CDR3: TGTGCCAGCCGACTGACACCGGGACACCAGAACACTGAAGCTTTCTTT.

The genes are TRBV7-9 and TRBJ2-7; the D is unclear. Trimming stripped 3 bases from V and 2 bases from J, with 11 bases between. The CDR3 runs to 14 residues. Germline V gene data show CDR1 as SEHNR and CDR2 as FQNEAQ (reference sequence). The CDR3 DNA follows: TGTGCCAGCAGCTTTAGTGGCGGAACCTACGAGCAGTACTTC. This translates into CASSFSGGTYEQYF.

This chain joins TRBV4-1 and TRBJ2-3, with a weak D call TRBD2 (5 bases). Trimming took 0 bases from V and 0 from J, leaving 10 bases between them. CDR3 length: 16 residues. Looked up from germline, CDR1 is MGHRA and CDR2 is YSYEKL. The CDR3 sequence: CASSQDTTISTDTQYF. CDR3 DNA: TGCGCCAGCAGCCAAGATACGACTATTAGCACAGATACGCAGTATTTT.

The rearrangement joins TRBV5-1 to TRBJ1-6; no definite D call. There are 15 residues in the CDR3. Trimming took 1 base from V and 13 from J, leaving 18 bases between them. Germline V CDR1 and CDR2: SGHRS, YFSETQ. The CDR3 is CASSLLAPGDGPLHF. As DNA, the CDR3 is TGCGCCAGCAGCTTGCTAGCTCCGGGAGATGGGCCCCTCCACTTT.

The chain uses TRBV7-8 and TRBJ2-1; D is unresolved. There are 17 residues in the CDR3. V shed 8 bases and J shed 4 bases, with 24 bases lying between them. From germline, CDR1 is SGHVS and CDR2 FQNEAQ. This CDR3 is CASVPRMISEDYNEQFF. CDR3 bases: TGTGCCAGCGTTCCCCGAATGATAAGCGAAGATTACAATGAGCAGTTCTTC.

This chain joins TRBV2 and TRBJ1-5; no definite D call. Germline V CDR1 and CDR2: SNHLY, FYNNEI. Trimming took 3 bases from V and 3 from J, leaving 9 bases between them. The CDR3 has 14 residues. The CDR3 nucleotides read TGTGCCAGCAGTGAGCAACATTTCAATCAGCCCCAGCATTTT. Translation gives CASSEQHFNQPQHF.

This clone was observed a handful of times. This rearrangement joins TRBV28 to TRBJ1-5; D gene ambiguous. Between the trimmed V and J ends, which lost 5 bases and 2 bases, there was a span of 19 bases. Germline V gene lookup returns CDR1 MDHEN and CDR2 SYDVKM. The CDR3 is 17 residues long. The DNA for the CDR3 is TGTGCCAGCAGTAAGCGAACCTCAAGTATTGGCAATCAGCCCCAGCATTTT. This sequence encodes CASSKRTSSIGNQPQHF.

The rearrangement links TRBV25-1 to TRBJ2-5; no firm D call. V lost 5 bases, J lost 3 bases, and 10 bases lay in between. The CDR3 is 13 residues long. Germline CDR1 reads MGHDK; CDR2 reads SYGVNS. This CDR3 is CASSYAGEETQYF. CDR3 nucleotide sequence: TGTGCCAGCAGTTATGCAGGTGAAGAGACCCAGTACTTC.

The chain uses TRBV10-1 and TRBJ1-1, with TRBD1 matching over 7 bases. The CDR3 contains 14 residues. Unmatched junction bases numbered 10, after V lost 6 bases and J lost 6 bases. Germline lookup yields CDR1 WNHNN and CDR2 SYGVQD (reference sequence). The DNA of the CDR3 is TGCGCCAGCAGCCCGGGACAGACGGGCGCTGAAGCTTTCTTT. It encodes CASSPGQTGAEAFF.

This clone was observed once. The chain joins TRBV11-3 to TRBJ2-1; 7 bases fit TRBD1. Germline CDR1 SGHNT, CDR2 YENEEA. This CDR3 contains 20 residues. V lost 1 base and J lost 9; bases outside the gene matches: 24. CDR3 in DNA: TGTGCCAGCAGCTTAGGAGTCTCAGGGGGAATTTCAGCCCCCCATGGTGAGCAGTTCTTC. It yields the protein CASSLGVSGGISAPHGEQFF. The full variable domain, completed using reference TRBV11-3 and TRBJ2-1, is EAGVVQSPRYKIIEKKQPVAFWCNPISGHNTLYWYLQNLGQGPELLIRYENEEAVDDSQLPKDRFSAERLKGVDSTLKIQPAELGDSAVYLCASSLGVSGGISAPHGEQFFGPGTRLTVL.